This T cell receptor (beta chain) was found in a study of blood T cell repertoires in COVID-19. Assay used: immunoSEQ multiplex PCR; TCRdb lists only in-frame clones, some missing. This sample has about 260,000 clones, with 80% to 90% found just once. This CDR3 has 16 residues. With 4 bases clipped from V and 5 bases from J, the junction kept 14 bases outside the gene matches. The V gene's germline CDR1 is SGDLS and CDR2 YYNGEE. The sequenced material came from peripheral blood. This chain connects TRBV9 to TRBJ2-5; TRBD2 agrees at 7 bases. This TCR came from a woman in her sixties or seventies with COVID-19, enrolled during active disease. CDR3 bases: TGTGCCAGCAGCTCGTCCCTAGCGGCCGCTGGGGAGACCCAGTACTTC. Its translation: CASSSSLAAAGETQYF.